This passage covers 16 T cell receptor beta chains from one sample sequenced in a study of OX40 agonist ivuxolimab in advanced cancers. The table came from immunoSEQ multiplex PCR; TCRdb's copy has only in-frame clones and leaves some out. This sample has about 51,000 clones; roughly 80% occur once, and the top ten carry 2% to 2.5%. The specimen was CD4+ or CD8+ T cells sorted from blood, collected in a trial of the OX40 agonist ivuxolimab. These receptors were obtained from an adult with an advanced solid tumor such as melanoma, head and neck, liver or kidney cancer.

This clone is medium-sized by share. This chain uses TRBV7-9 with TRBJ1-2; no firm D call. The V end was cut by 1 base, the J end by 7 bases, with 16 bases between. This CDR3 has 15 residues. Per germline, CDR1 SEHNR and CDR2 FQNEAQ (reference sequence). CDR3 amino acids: CASSLGTSGEFGYTF. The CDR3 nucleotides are TGTGCCAGCAGCTTAGGGACCTCGGGAGAGTTTGGCTACACCTTC.

The CDR3 loop is CASSFEETARNSPLHF. Here the CDR3 DNA reads TGTGCCAGCAGTTTTGAGGAGACAGCGAGAAATTCACCCCTCCACTTT. The rearrangement uses TRBV27 and TRBJ1-6, with D possibly matching TRBD1 (5 bases). Germline V gene sequence: CDR1 MNHEY, CDR2 SMNVEV (reference sequence). This CDR3 has 16 residues. Trimming took 3 bases from V and 7 from J, leaving 16 bases between them.

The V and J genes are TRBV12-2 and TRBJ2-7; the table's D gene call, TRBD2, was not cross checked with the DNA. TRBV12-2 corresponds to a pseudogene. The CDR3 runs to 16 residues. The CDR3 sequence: CASRLGRAGAQYEQYF. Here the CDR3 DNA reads TGTGCAAGTCGCTTAGGTAGAGCGGGAGCGCAATACGAGCAGTACTTC.

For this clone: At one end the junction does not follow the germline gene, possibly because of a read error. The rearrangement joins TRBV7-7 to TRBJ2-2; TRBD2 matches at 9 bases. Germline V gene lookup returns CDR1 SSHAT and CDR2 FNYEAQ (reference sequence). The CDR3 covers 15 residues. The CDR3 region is CASSLIAGATGELFF. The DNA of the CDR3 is TGTGCTAGCAGCTTAATAGCGGGAGCCACCGGGGAGCTGTTTTTT.

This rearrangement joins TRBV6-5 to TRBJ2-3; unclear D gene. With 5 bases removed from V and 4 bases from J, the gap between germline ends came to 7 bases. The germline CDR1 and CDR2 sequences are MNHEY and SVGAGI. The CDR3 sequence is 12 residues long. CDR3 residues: CASSQVPDTQYF. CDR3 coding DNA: TGTGCCAGCAGTCAGGTGCCAGATACGCAGTATTTT.

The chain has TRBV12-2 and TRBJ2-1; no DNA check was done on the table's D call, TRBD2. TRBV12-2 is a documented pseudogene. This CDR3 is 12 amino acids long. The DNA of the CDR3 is TGTGCAAGTATTGCCGGGGGGTGTGAGCAGTTCTTC. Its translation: CASIAGGCEQFF.

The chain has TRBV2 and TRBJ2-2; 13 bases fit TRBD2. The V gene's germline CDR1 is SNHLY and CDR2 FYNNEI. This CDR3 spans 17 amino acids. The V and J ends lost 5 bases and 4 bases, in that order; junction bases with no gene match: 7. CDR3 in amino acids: CASSKGGLAGLTGELFF. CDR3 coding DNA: TGTGCCAGCAGTAAAGGGGGACTAGCGGGACTCACCGGGGAGCTGTTTTTT.

This chain's CDR3 is CASSVGLAGDGYEQYF. The DNA for the CDR3 is TGTGCCAGCAGCGTAGGACTAGCGGGAGATGGCTACGAGCAGTACTTC. The V and J genes are TRBV9 and TRBJ2-7; 12 bases fit TRBD2. The CDR3 length is 16 residues. With V trimmed by 0 bases and J by 3 bases, 4 bases remained unmatched. Germline values: CDR1 SGDLS, CDR2 YYNGEE.

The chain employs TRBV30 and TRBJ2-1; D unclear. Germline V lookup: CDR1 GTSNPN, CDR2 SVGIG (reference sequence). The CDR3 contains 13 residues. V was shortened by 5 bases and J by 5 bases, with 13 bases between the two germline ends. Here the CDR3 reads CAWLTWRNNEQFF. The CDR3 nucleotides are TGTGCCTGGTTAACCTGGCGAAACAATGAGCAGTTCTTC.

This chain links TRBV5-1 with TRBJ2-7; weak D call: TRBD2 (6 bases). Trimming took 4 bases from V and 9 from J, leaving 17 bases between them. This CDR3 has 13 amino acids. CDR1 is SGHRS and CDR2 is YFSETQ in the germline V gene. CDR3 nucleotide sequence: TGCGCCAGCAGCCCCTGGATGGGGGGAGGGCAGTACTTC. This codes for CASSPWMGGGQYF. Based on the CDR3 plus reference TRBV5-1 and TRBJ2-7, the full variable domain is KAGVTQTPRYLIKTRGQQVTLSCSPISGHRSVSWYQQTPGQGLQFLFEYFSETQRNKGNFPGRFSGRQFSNSRSEMNVSTLELGDSALYLCASSPWMGGGQYFGPGTRLTVT.

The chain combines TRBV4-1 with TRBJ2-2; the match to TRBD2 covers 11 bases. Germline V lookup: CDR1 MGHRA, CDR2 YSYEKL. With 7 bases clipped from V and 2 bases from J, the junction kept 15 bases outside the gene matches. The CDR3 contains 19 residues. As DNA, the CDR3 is TGCGCCAGCACCTCCATCGGGGTAGCGGGAGGGACTAACACCGGGGAGCTGTTTTTT. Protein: CASTSIGVAGGTNTGELFF.

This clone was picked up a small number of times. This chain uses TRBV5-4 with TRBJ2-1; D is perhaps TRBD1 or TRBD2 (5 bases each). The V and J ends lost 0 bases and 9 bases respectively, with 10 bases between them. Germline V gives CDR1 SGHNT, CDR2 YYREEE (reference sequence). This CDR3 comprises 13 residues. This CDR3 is CASSLVGGSEQFF. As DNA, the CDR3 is TGTGCCAGCAGCTTGGTTGGGGGATCTGAGCAGTTCTTC.

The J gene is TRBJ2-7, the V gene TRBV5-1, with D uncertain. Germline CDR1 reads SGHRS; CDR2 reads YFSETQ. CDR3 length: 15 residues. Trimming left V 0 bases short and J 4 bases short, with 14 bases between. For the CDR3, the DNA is TGCGCCAGCAGCTTGGGCGGTGTACAGTCATACGAGCAGTACTTC. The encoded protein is CASSLGGVQSYEQYF.

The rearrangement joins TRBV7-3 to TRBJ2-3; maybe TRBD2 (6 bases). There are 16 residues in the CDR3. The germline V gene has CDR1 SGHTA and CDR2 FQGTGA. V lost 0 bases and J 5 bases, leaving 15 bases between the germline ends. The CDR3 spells CASSLTSGTRGDTQYF. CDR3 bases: TGTGCCAGCAGCTTAACTTCCGGGACTCGGGGAGATACGCAGTATTTT.

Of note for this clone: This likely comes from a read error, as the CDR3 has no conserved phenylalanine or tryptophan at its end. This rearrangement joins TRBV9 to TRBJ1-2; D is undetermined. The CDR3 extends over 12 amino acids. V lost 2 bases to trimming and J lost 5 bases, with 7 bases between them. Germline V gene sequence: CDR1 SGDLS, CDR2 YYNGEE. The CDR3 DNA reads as TGTGCCAGCAGCGTGAGCGGTTATGGCTACACCCTC. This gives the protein CASSVSGYGYTL.

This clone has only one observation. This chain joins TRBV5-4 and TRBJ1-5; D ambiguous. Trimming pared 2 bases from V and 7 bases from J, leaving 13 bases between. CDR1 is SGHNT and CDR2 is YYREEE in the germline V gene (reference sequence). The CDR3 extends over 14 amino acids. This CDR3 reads CASSFGGAGQPQHF. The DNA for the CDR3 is TGTGCCAGCAGCTTTGGCGGAGCGGGCCAGCCCCAGCATTTT.